The 20 T cell receptor beta chains in this list originate from one sample, sequenced in a study of beta chain features in type 1 diabetes. Study conclusions and caveats: Patients with Type 1 diabetes showed moderately but significantly shorter TCRB CDR3s in all four CD4+ subsets.

Their recognized antigens are unknown. The study reverse transcribed the entire isolated RNA, so it sequenced expressed TCRB transcripts. This table comes from immunoSEQ multiplex PCR, and its TCRdb copy is limited to in-frame clones, with some not included. The sample holds under 50,000 clones, roughly 70% seen once. Sample: Tregs from blood. These TCRs come from a young woman with type 1 diabetes.

V and J are TRBV7-3 and TRBJ2-2; no definite D call. This CDR3 comprises 14 residues. The ends were cut back, 8 bases at V and 1 base at J, with 11 bases in the middle. Germline V gives CDR1 SGHTA, CDR2 FQGTGA. In nucleotides, the CDR3 is TGTGCCAGCCAAGCTCGCCAGAACACCGGGGAGCTGTTTTTT. Protein product: CASQARQNTGELFF.

The gene calls are TRBV30 and TRBJ1-5; D not resolved. The CDR3 runs 12 residues. Germline V gene sequence: CDR1 GTSNPN, CDR2 SVGIG (reference sequence). Trimming removed 5 bases at V and 0 bases at J, with 5 bases between. CDR3 region: CAWADSNQPQHF. CDR3 nucleotides: TGTGCCTGGGCGGATAGCAATCAGCCCCAGCATTTT.

The rearrangement joins TRBV28 to TRBJ2-5, with 10 bases identical to TRBD1. The germline V gene encodes CDR1 MDHEN and CDR2 SYDVKM. CDR3 length equals 16 residues. V lost 6 bases to trimming and J lost 3 bases; unmatched junction nucleotides: 10. CDR3 amino acids: CASSLPGQGKKETQYF. The CDR3 coding sequence is TGTGCCAGCAGCCTACCGGGACAGGGGAAAAAAGAGACCCAGTACTTC.

The rearrangement links TRBV4-2 to TRBJ1-4; TRBD1 might be the D (5 bases). CDR1 and CDR2 (germline): LGHNA, YNFKEQ. CDR3 size: 16 residues. V lost 1 base, J lost 8 bases, and 17 bases lay in between. For the CDR3, the DNA is TGTGCCAGCAGCCAAGCGTTACAGGCCCATGGGGAAAAACTGTTTTTT. This sequence encodes CASSQALQAHGEKLFF.

This chain links TRBV10-1 with TRBJ2-3, with a tentative D call TRBD2 (6 bases). CDR3 length: 14 residues. V lost 0 bases and J 6 bases, leaving 10 bases between the germline ends. The V gene's germline CDR1 is WNHNN and CDR2 SYGVQD (reference sequence). In nucleotides, the CDR3 is TGCGCCAGCAGTGAGTCGGGGGGTCAGGATACGCAGTATTTT. The encoded protein is CASSESGGQDTQYF.

This chain's CDR3 is CSPRAGTEAFF. The CDR3 DNA follows: TGCAGTCCGAGAGCGGGGACTGAAGCTTTCTTT. V gene TRBV20-1 combines with J gene TRBJ1-1; D is unclear. The V end was cut by 8 bases, the J end by 5 bases, with 12 bases between. Germline values: CDR1 DFQATT, CDR2 SNEGSKA (reference sequence). This CDR3 is 11 amino acids long.

This clone was recorded a few times. The rearrangement uses TRBV5-4 and TRBJ2-3; D gene ambiguous. The CDR3 loop spans 15 amino acids. V gave up 4 bases and J gave up 4 bases, with 16 bases separating them. In germline, CDR1 is SGHNT, CDR2 YYREEE (reference sequence). CDR3 DNA: TGTGCCAGCAGCCCGCGGTGGGTTGTGGCAGATACGCAGTATTTT. It specifies CASSPRWVVADTQYF. The complete variable domain, with remaining parts taken from reference TRBV5-4 and TRBJ2-3, reads ETGVTQSPTHLIKTRGQQVTLRCSSQSGHNTVSWYQQALGQGPQFIFQYYREEENGRGNFPPRFSGLQFPNYSSELNVNALELDDSALYLCASSPRWVVADTQYFGPGTRLTVL.

Here the CDR3 DNA reads TGCAGCGTTGAAGGTGGTCCGGGCTACGAGCAGTACTTC. Its translation: CSVEGGPGYEQYF. V gene TRBV29-1 combines with J gene TRBJ2-7, with D hard to call. Germline-derived CDR1 and CDR2 are SQVTM and ANQGSEA. This CDR3 region has 13 residues. The germline V and J ends were trimmed by 1 base and 3 bases, with 10 bases remaining between them.

The J gene is TRBJ1-2, the V gene TRBV18; 8 bases are a match to TRBD1. The V segment lost 3 bases and the J segment 4 bases; nucleotides outside the gene matches: 4. CDR3 length equals 14 residues. Per germline, CDR1 KGHSH and CDR2 LQKENI. CDR3 bases: TGTGCCAGCTCACCCAACGACAGGGGCTATGGCTACACCTTC. Translating gives CASSPNDRGYGYTF. Supplemented by reference TRBV18 and TRBJ1-2, the full variable domain reads NAGVMQNPRHLVRRRGQEARLRCSPMKGHSHVYWYRQLPEEGLKFMVYLQKENIIDESGMPKERFSAEFPKEGPSILRIQQVVRGDSAAYFCASSPNDRGYGYTFGSGTRLTVV.

The rearrangement uses TRBV6-5 and TRBJ1-2, with TRBD1 matching over 7 bases. Looked up from germline, CDR1 is MNHEY and CDR2 is SVGAGI. Germline trimming cut 7 bases from V and 0 bases from J; bases unmatched to any gene: 5. CDR3 length equals 14 residues. The CDR3 reads CASTGQGANYGYTF. As DNA, the CDR3 is TGTGCCAGCACGGGCCAGGGGGCTAACTATGGCTACACCTTC.

CDR3 in amino acids: CASSLPTGTGQETQYF. CDR3 in DNA: TGTGCCAGTAGTTTACCGACCGGGACAGGCCAAGAGACCCAGTACTTC. The chain is built from TRBV19 and TRBJ2-5, with 8 bases lining up with TRBD1. The germline CDR1 and CDR2 sequences are LNHDA and SQIVND (reference sequence). The V and J ends lost 5 bases and 1 base, in that order; junction bases with no gene match: 9. This CDR3 has 16 residues.

The chain links TRBV18 to TRBJ1-1; D is undetermined. V gave up 3 bases and J gave up 4 bases, with 15 bases separating them. CDR1 and CDR2 from the germline V gene are KGHSH and LQKENI. The CDR3 consists of 15 residues. The CDR3 nucleotides read TGTGCCAGCTCACCTTCCCTCAATCCGAGCACTGAAGCTTTCTTT. It translates to CASSPSLNPSTEAFF.

This chain connects TRBV7-9 to TRBJ2-5; TRBD2 aligns across 8 bases. V gave up 1 base and J gave up 2 bases; unmatched junction bases: 6. The CDR3 consists of 16 residues. Germline V gene sequence: CDR1 SEHNR, CDR2 FQNEAQ (reference sequence). The CDR3 spells CASSLGREGGQETQYF. DNA of the CDR3: TGTGCCAGCAGCTTAGGTCGGGAGGGGGGACAAGAGACCCAGTACTTC.

This clone was counted a single time. The chain combines TRBV23-1 with TRBJ2-7, with D possibly TRBD1 on 5 matching bases. TRBV23-1 is assigned to the ORF class and has an uncertain function. This CDR3 spans 12 amino acids. V lost 10 bases to trimming and J lost 1 base, with 11 bases between them. The CDR3 region has the DNA TGCGCCACCCTTAACAGGTCCTACGAGCAGTACTTC. Translating it yields CATLNRSYEQYF.

This clone has just a few counts. The V and J genes are TRBV5-4 and TRBJ2-7; TRBD2 matches at 13 bases. CDR1 is SGHNT, CDR2 YYREEE, per germline (reference sequence). The trim removed 0 bases at V and 2 bases at J, leaving 5 bases unmatched. There are 17 residues in the CDR3. In nucleotides, the CDR3 is TGTGCCAGCAGCTTGGGATACGGGACTAGCGGGACCTACGAGCAGTACTTC. Translated: CASSLGYGTSGTYEQYF. Drawing the rest from reference TRBV5-4 and TRBJ2-7, the complete variable domain is ETGVTQSPTHLIKTRGQQVTLRCSSQSGHNTVSWYQQALGQGPQFIFQYYREEENGRGNFPPRFSGLQFPNYSSELNVNALELDDSALYLCASSLGYGTSGTYEQYFGPGTRLTVT.

The chain is built from TRBV18 and TRBJ1-4; D is undetermined. Germline CDR1 is KGHSH and CDR2 is LQKENI. There are 16 residues in the CDR3. Trimming cost V 2 bases and J 8 bases, with 18 bases left between them. The CDR3 sequence: CASSPNSGSQREKLFF. The DNA of the CDR3 is TGTGCCAGCTCACCAAATTCGGGATCCCAAAGAGAAAAACTGTTTTTT.

This sequence joins TRBV21-1 and TRBJ2-7; the table's D call of TRBD1 was not tested on the DNA. TRBV21-1 is designated a pseudogene. The CDR3 runs to 13 residues. CDR3: CASLWTALYEQYF. The CDR3 bases are TGTGCCAGCTTGTGGACAGCACTCTACGAGCAGTACTTC.

The chain uses TRBV5-1 and TRBJ1-2; TRBD1 matches at 7 bases. This CDR3 region has 13 residues. CDR1 SGHRS and CDR2 YFSETQ come from the germline V gene. J gave up 4 bases and V 3 bases, and 3 bases lay outside the gene matches. The CDR3 loop is CASSSGQSYGYTF. The CDR3 DNA sequence: TGCGCCAGCAGCTCGGGACAGAGCTATGGCTACACCTTC. Variable domain in full (rest from reference TRBV5-1 and TRBJ1-2): KAGVTQTPRYLIKTRGQQVTLSCSPISGHRSVSWYQQTPGQGLQFLFEYFSETQRNKGNFPGRFSGRQFSNSRSEMNVSTLELGDSALYLCASSSGQSYGYTFGSGTRLTVV.

This clone occurred a few times. The chain carries TRBV29-1 and TRBJ2-3; 10 bases fit TRBD2. Germline V gives CDR1 SQVTM, CDR2 ANQGSEA. The trim removed 5 bases at V and 0 bases at J, leaving 20 bases unmatched. The CDR3 spans 20 residues. CDR3 bases: TGCAGCGTTAGGGCTAGCGGGGGAAGAAACTGGGATCCGAGCACAGATACGCAGTATTTT. It encodes CSVRASGGRNWDPSTDTQYF.

The chain uses TRBV9 and TRBJ2-7; a weak D match, TRBD2 (5 bases). Germline values: CDR1 SGDLS, CDR2 YYNGEE. V lost 0 bases and J lost 4, with 11 bases in between. CDR3 length: 14 residues. The CDR3 nucleotides are TGTGCCAGCAGCGTAGCTCCAGCGGCTTACGAGCAGTACTTC. It specifies CASSVAPAAYEQYF.